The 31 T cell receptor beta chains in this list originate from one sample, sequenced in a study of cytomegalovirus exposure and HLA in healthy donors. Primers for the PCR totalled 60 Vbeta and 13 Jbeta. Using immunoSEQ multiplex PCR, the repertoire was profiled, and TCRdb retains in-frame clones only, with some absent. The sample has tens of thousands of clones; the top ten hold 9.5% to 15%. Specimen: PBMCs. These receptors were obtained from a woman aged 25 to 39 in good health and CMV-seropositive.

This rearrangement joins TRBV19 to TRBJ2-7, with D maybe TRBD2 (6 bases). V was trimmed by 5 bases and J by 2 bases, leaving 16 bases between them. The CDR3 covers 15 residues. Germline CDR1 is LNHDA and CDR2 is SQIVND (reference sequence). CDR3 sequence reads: CASSGDWRGAYEQYF. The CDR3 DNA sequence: TGTGCCAGTAGTGGGGACTGGAGAGGGGCCTACGAGCAGTACTTC.

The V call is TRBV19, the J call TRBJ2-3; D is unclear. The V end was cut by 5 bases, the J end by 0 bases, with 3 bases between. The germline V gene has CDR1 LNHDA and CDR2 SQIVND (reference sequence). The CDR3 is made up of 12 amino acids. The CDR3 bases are TGTGCCAGTAGTCCGAGCACAGATACGCAGTATTTT. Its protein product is CASSPSTDTQYF. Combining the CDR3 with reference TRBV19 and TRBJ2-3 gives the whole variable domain DGGITQSPKYLFRKEGQNVTLSCEQNLNHDAMYWYRQDPGQGLRLIYYSQIVNDFQKGDIAEGYSVSREKKESFPLTVTSAQKNPTAFYLCASSPSTDTQYFGPGTRLTVL.

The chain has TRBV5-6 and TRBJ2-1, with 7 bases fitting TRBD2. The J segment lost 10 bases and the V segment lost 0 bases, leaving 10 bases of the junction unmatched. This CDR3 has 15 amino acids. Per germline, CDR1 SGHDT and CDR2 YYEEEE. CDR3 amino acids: CASSLEVAGGGEQFF. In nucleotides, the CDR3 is TGTGCCAGCAGCTTGGAAGTAGCGGGTGGGGGGGAGCAGTTCTTC.

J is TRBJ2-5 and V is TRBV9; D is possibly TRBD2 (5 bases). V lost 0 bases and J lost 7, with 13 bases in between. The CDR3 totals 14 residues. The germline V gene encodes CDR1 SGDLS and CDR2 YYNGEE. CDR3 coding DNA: TGTGCCAGCAGCGTAGTAGCGTCGGTGGGGACCCAGTACTTC. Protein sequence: CASSVVASVGTQYF.

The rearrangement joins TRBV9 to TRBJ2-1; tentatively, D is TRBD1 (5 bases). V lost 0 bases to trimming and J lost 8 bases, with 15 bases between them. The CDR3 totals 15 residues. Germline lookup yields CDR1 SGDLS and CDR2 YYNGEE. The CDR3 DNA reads TGTGCCAGCAGCGTAGGTCCCCAGGGTATTGATGAGCAGTTCTTC. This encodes CASSVGPQGIDEQFF.

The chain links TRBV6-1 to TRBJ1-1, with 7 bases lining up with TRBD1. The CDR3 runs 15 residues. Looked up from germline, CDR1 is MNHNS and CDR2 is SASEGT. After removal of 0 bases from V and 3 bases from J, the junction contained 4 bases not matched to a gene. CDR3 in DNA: TGTGCCAGCAGTGAAGCGCCCAGGGGGGACACTGAAGCTTTCTTT. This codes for CASSEAPRGDTEAFF.

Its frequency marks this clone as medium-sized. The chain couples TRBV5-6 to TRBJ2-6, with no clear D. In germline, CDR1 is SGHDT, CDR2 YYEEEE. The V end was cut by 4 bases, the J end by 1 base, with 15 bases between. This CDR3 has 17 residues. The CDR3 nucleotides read TGTGCCAGCAGCCAACGTTACTTCTTATCTGGGGCCAACGTCCTGACTTTC. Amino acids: CASSQRYFLSGANVLTF.

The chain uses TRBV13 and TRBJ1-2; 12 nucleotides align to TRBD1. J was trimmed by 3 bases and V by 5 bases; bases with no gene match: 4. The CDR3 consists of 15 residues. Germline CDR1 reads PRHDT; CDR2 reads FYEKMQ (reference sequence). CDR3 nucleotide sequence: TGTGCCAGCAGCCACGGGACAGGGGGCGACTATGGCTACACCTTC. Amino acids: CASSHGTGGDYGYTF.

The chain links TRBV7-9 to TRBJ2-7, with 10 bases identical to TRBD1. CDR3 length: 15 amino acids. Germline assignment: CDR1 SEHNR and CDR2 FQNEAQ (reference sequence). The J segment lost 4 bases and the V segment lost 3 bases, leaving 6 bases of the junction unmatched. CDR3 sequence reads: CASSFPGTGDYEQYF. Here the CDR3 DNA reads TGTGCCAGCAGCTTCCCCGGGACAGGGGATTACGAGCAGTACTTC.

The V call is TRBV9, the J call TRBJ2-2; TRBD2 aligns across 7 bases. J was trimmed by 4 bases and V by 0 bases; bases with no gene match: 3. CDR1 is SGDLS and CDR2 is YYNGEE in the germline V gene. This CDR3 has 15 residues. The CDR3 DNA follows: TGTGCCAGCAGCGTAGGCGGGGGTTCCACCGGGGAGCTGTTTTTT. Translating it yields CASSVGGGSTGELFF.

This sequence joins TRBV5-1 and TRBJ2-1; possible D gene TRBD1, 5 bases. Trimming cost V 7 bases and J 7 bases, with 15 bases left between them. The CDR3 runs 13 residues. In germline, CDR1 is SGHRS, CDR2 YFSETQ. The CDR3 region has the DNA TGCGCCAGCTCCTGGAGACAGAATAATGAGCAGTTCTTC. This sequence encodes CASSWRQNNEQFF.

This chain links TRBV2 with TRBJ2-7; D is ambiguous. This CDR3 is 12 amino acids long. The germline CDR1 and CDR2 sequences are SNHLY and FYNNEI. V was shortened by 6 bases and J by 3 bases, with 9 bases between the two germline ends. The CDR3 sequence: CASSLGGYEQYF. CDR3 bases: TGTGCCAGCAGCCTAGGCGGCTACGAGCAGTACTTC.

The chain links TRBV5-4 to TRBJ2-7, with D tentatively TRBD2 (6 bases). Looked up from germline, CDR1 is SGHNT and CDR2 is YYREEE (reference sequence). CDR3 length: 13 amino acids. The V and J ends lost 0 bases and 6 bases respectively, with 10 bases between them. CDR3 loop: CASSLGGVGEQYF. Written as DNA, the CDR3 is TGTGCCAGCAGCTTGGGGGGGGTTGGCGAGCAGTACTTC.

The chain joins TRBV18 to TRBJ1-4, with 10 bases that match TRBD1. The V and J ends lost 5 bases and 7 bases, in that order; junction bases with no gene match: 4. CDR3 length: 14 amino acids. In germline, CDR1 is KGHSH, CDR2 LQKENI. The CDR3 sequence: CASSAGQGIEKLFF. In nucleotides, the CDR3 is TGTGCCAGCTCAGCGGGACAGGGGATTGAAAAACTGTTTTTT.

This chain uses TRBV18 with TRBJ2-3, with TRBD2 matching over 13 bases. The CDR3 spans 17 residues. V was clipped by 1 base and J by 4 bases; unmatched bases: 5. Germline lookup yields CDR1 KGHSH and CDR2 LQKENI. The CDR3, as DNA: TGTGCCAGCTCACCACAGAGACTAGCGGGGGGTCCAGATACGCAGTATTTT. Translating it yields CASSPQRLAGGPDTQYF. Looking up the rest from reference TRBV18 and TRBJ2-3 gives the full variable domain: NAGVMQNPRHLVRRRGQEARLRCSPMKGHSHVYWYRQLPEEGLKFMVYLQKENIIDESGMPKERFSAEFPKEGPSILRIQQVVRGDSAAYFCASSPQRLAGGPDTQYFGPGTRLTVL.

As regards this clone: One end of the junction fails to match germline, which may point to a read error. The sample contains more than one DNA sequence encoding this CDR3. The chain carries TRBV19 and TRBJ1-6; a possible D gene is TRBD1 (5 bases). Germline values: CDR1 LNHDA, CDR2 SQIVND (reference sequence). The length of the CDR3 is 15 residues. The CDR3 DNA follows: TGTGCCAGTAGTACCAGACAAGGGGATAATTCACCCCTACACTTT. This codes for CASSTRQGDNSPLHF.

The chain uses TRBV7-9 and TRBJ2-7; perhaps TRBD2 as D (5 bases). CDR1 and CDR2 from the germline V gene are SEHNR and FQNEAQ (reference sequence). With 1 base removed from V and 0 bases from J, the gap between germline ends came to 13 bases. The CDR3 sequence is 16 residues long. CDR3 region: CASSLGYEGISYEQYF. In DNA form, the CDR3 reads TGTGCCAGCAGCTTAGGTTACGAGGGCATCTCCTACGAGCAGTACTTC.

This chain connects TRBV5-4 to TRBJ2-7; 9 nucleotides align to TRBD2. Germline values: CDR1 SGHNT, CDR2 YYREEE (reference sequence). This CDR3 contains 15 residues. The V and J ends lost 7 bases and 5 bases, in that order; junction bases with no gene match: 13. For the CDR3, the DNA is TGTGCCAGCCGCAGGCGGGGGGGAAGGCTCGACGAGCAGTACTTC. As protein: CASRRRGGRLDEQYF. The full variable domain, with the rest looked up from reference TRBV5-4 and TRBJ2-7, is ETGVTQSPTHLIKTRGQQVTLRCSSQSGHNTVSWYQQALGQGPQFIFQYYREEENGRGNFPPRFSGLQFPNYSSELNVNALELDDSALYLCASRRRGGRLDEQYFGPGTRLTVT.

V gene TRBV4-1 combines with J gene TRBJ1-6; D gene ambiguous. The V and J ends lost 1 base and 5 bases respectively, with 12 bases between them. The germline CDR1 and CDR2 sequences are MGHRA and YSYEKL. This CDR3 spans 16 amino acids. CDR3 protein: CASSQASTANNSPLHF. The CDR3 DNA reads TGCGCCAGCAGCCAAGCGTCAACAGCTAATAATTCACCCCTCCACTTT.

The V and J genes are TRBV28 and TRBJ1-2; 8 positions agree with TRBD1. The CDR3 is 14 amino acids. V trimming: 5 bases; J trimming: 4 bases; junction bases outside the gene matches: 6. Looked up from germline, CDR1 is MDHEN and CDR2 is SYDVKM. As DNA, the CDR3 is TGTGCCAGCAGTCAAGACAGGGGTTCCTATGGCTACACCTTC. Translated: CASSQDRGSYGYTF.

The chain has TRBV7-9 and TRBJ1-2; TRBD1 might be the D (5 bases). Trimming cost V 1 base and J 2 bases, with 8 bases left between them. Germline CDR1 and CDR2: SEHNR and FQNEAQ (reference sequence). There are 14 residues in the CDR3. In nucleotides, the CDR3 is TGTGCCAGCAGCTTAGAGGCAGGGAACTATGGCTACACCTTC. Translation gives CASSLEAGNYGYTF. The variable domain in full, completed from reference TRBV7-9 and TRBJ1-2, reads DTGVSQNPRHKITKRGQNVTFRCDPISEHNRLYWYRQTLGQGPEFLTYFQNEAQLEKSRLLSDRFSAERPKGSFSTLEIQRTEQGDSAMYLCASSLEAGNYGYTFGSGTRLTVV.

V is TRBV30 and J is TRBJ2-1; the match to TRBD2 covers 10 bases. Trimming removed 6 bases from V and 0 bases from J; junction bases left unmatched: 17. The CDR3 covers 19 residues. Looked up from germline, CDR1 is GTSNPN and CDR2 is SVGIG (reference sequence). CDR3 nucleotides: TGTGCCTGCATCAAAAGGCGGACTAGCGGACTAAGCTCCTACAATGAGCAGTTCTTC. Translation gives CACIKRRTSGLSSYNEQFF.

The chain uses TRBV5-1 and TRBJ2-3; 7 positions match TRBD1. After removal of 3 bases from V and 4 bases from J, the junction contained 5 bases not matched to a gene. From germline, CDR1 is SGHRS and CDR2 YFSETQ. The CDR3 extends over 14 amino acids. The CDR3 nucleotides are TGCGCCAGCAGCTCACAGGGGTTCTCAGATACGCAGTATTTT. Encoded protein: CASSSQGFSDTQYF.

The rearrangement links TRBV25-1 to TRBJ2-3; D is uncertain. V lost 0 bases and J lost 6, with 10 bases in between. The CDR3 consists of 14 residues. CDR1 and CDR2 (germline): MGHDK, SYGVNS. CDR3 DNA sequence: TGTGCCAGCAGTGAATATAGCCTATTGGATACGCAGTATTTT. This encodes CASSEYSLLDTQYF.

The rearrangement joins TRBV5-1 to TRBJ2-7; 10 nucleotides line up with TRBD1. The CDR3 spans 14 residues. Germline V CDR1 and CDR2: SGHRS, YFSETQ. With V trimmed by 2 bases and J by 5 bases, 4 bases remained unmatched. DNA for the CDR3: TGCGCCAGCAGCTTCCCGGGACAGGGGAACGAGCAGTACTTC. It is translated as CASSFPGQGNEQYF.

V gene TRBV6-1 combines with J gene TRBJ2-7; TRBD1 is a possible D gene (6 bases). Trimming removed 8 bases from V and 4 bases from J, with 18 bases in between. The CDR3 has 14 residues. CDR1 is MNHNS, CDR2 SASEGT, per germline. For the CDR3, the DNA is TGTGCCAGCTTGCGTTCAGGGGTAGTTTACGAGCAGTACTTC. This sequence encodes CASLRSGVVYEQYF.

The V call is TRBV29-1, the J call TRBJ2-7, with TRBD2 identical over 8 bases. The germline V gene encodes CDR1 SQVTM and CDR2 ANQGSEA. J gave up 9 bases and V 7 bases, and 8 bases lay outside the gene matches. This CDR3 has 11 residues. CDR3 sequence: CSGTGGRGQYF. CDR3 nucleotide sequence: TGCAGCGGGACGGGGGGGAGAGGGCAGTACTTC.

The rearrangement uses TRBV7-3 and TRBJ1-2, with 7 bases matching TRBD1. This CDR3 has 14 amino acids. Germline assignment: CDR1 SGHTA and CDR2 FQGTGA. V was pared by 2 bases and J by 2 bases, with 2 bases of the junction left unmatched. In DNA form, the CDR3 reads TGTGCCAGCAGCTTAGAGGGACAGAACTATGGCTACACCTTC. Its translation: CASSLEGQNYGYTF. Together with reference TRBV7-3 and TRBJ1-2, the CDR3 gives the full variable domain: GAGVSQTPSNKVTEKGKYVELRCDPISGHTALYWYRQSLGQGPEFLIYFQGTGAADDSGLPNDRFFAVRPEGSVSTLKIQRTERGDSAVYLCASSLEGQNYGYTFGSGTRLTVV.

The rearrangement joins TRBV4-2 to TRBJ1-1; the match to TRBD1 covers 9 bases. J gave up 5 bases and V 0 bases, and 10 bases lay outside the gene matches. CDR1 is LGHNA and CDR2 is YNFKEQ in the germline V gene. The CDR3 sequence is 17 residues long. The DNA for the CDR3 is TGTGCCAGCAGCCAAGAAGGGTTGGACAGGGGAGGGACTGAAGCTTTCTTT. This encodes CASSQEGLDRGGTEAFF.

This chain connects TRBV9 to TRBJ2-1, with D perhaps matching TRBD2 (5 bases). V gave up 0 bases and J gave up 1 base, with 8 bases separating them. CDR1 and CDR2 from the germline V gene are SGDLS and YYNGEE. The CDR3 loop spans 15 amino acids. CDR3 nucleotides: TGTGCCAGCAGCGTAGGCGGCGGGTCCTACAATGAGCAGTTCTTC. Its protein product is CASSVGGGSYNEQFF.

Here the CDR3 reads CASSQGWTAPNSPLHF. CDR3 nucleotides: TGCGCCAGCAGCCAAGGTTGGACAGCCCCTAATTCACCCCTCCACTTT. The chain links TRBV4-1 to TRBJ1-6; D possibly corresponds to TRBD1 (6 bases). CDR1 is MGHRA, CDR2 YSYEKL, per germline. The CDR3 runs to 16 residues. V was clipped by 1 base and J by 6 bases, with 13 bases between them.